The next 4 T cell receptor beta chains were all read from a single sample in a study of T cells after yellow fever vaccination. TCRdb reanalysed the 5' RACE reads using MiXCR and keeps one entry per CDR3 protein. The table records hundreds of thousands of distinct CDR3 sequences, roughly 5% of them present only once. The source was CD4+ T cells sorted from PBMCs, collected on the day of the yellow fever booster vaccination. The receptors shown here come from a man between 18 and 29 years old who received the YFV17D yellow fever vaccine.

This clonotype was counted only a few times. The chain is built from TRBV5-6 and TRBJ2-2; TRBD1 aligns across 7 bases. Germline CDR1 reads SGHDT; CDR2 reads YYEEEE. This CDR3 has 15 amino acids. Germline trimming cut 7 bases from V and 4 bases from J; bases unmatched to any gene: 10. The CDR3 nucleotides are TGTGCCAGCGCCAGGGGGACCGACTTCACCGGGGAGCTGTTTTTT. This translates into CASARGTDFTGELFF.

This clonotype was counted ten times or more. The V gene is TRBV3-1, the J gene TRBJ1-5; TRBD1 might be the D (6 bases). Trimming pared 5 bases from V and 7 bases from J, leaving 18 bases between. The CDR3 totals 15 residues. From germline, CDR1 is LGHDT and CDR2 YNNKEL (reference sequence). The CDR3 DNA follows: TGTGCCAGCAGCGACACCCCACAGGGAGGCCAGCCCCAGCATTTT. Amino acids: CASSDTPQGGQPQHF.

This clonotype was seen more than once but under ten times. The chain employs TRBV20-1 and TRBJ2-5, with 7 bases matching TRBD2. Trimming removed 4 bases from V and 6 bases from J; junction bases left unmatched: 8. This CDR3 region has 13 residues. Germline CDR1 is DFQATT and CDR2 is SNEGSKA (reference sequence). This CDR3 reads CSATEAGTKTQYF. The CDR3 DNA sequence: TGCAGTGCTACGGAAGCGGGGACGAAGACCCAGTACTTC.

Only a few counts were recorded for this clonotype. The CDR3 reads CSARLAGGHNEQFF. In DNA form, the CDR3 reads TGCAGTGCTAGACTAGCGGGGGGGCATAATGAGCAGTTCTTC. The chain is built from TRBV20-1 and TRBJ2-1; 12 positions match TRBD2. Germline V CDR1 and CDR2: DFQATT, SNEGSKA (reference sequence). The CDR3 is 14 residues long. J was trimmed by 7 bases and V by 2 bases; bases with no gene match: 3.